The 3 T cell receptor beta chains presented below share a single source sample, sequenced in a study of post-analysis software for immune sequencing data. Whole-study results and caveats: Patients had higher frequencies than controls of four to six TRBV segments, including TRBV5-6, TRBV5-1 and TRBV20-1.

No antigen has been identified for these receptors. cDNA libraries for TCR beta contained unique molecular identifiers. TCRdb re-derived calls from the PCR reads in MiXCR, one entry per CDR3 protein. The data contain roughly 670,000 distinct CDR3 sequences, 55% to 60% of them singletons. What was sequenced was blood. These receptors originate from a girl aged 2 to 9 with multiple sclerosis.

The chain has TRBV20-1 and TRBJ2-4; the match to TRBD1 covers 9 bases. The better agreement between TRBJ2-7 and the DNA end casts doubt on the J call. Per the germline V gene, CDR1 is DFQATT and CDR2 is SNEGSKA (reference sequence). The CDR3 sequence is 14 residues long. CDR3 amino acids: CSARRTGDVYEQYF. CDR3 sequence (DNA): TGCAGTGCTAGGAGGACAGGGGACGTCTACGAGCAGTACTTC.

The chain links TRBV20-1 to TRBJ1-1; D is perhaps TRBD1 (5 bases). The germline V and J ends were trimmed by 6 bases and 7 bases, with 21 bases remaining between them. The CDR3 length is 14 residues. Looked up from germline, CDR1 is DFQATT and CDR2 is SNEGSKA (reference sequence). CDR3 region: CSAKSEPGRLEAFF. CDR3 in DNA: TGCAGTGCCAAGAGCGAACCGGGACGGCTTGAAGCTTTCTTT.

The genes are TRBV7-2 and TRBJ2-1; D might be TRBD2 (5 bases). V was pared by 1 base and J by 9 bases, with 7 bases between. The CDR3 is made up of 12 amino acids. CDR1 SGHTA and CDR2 FQGNSA come from the germline V gene. CDR3 nucleotides: TGTGCCAGCAGCTTAGAGGCGGGTGAGCAGTTCTTC. Protein sequence: CASSLEAGEQFF.